The entry below describes one T cell receptor (beta chain). What it recognizes is unknown. This record comes from a study of TIL therapy for anti-PD-1-resistant metastatic lung cancer. Study in general: Tumors carried a median 1.5 non-synonymous mutations per megabase. Notes on the study in general: Many TIL product clones were absent from baseline tumor, suggesting clonal contraction.

The CDR3 loop spans 11 amino acids. The germline CDR1 and CDR2 sequences are GTSNPN and SVGIG (reference sequence). Trimming pared 4 bases from V and 2 bases from J, leaving 4 bases between. This was the immunoSEQ v3 assay. Sequencing used immunoSEQ multiplex PCR; TCRdb keeps in-frame clones, though not all of them. The sample holds about 10,000 clones, about 55% seen once. Time point denoted: pre-treatment sample, taken before nivolumab and TIL therapy. Pleural nodules or supraclavicular lymph nodes made up most of the excised metastases sampled. Stage 4 NSCLC adults joined between late 2017 and January 2020.

Sequenced here: tumor tissue, sampled at baseline. The clonotype comes from a person aged 25-79 years with non-small cell lung cancer. The chain carries TRBV30 and TRBJ2-3, with no clear D. The CDR3 sequence is CAWTLTDTQYF. In DNA form, the CDR3 reads TGTGCCTGGACCCTCACAGATACGCAGTATTTT.